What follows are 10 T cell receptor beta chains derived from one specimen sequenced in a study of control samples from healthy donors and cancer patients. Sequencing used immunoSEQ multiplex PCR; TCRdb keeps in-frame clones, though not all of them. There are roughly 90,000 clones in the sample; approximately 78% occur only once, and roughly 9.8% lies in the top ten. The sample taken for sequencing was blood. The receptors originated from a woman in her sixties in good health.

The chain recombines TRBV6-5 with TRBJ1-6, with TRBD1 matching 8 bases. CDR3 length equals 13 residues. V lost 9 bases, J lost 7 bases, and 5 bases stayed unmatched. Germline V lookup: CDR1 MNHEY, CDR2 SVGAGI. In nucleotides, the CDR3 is TGTGCCAGTCGGACAGGGCAGAATTCACCCCTCCACTTT. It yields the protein CASRTGQNSPLHF.

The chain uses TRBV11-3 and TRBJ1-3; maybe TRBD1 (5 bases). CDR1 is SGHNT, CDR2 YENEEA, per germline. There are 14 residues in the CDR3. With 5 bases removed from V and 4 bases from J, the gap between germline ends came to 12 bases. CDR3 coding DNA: TGTGCCAGCAGCCAGGGCGTAGTCGGAAACACCATATATTTT. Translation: CASSQGVVGNTIYF.

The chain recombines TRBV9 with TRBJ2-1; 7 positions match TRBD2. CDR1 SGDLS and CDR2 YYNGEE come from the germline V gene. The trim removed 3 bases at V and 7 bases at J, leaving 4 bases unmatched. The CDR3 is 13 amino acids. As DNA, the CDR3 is TGTGCCAGCAGCGGTCTGGGGGGGAATGAGCAGTTCTTC. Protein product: CASSGLGGNEQFF.

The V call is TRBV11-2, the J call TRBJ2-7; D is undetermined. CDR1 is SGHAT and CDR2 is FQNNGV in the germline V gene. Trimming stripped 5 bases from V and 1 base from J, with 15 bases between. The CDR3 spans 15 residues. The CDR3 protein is CASSLNLDPSYEQYF. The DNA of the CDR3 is TGTGCCAGCAGCCTAAATTTGGACCCGTCCTACGAGCAGTACTTC.

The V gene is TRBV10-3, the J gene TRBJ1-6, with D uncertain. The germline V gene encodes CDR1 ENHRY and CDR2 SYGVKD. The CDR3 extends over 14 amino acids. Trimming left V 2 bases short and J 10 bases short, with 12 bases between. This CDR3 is CAISENGERSPLHF. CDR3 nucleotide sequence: TGTGCCATCAGTGAGAACGGGGAGCGGTCACCCCTCCACTTT.

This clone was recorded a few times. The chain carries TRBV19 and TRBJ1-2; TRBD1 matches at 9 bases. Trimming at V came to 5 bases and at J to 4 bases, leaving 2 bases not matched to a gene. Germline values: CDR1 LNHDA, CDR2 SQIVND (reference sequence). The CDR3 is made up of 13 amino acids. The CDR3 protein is CASSPTGGYGYTF. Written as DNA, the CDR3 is TGTGCCAGTAGTCCGACAGGGGGCTATGGCTACACCTTC.

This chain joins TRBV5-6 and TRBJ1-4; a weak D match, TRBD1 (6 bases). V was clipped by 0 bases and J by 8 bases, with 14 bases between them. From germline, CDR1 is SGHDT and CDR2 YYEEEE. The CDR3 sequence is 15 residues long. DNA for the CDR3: TGTGCCAGCAGCTTGGGCAGGGGAAGAGAGGAAAAACTGTTTTTT. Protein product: CASSLGRGREEKLFF. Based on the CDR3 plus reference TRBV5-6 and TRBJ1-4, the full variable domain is DAGVTQSPTHLIKTRGQQVTLRCSPKSGHDTVSWYQQALGQGPQFIFQYYEEEERQRGNFPDRFSGHQFPNYSSELNVNALLLGDSALYLCASSLGRGREEKLFFGSGTQLSVL.

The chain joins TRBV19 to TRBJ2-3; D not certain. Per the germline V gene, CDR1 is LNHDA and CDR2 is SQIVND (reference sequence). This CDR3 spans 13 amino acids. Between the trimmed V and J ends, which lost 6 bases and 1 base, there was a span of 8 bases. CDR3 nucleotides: TGTGCCAGTAGCACCCTGGGCACAGATACGCAGTATTTT. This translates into CASSTLGTDTQYF. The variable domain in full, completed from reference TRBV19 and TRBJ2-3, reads DGGITQSPKYLFRKEGQNVTLSCEQNLNHDAMYWYRQDPGQGLRLIYYSQIVNDFQKGDIAEGYSVSREKKESFPLTVTSAQKNPTAFYLCASSTLGTDTQYFGPGTRLTVL.

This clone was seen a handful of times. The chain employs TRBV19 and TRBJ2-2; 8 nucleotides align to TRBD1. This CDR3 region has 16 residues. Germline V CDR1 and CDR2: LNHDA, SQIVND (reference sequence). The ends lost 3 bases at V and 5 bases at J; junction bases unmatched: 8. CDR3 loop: CASSIPDRVRTGELFF. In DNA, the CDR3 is TGTGCCAGTAGTATCCCGGACAGGGTTCGGACCGGGGAGCTGTTTTTT.

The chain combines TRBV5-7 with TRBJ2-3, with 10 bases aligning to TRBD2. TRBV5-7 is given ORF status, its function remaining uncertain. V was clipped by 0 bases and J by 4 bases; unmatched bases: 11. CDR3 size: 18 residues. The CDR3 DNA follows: TGTGCCAGCAGCTTGGGGAGCGGGGGGGTATCTATGTCAGATACGCAGTATTTT. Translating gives CASSLGSGGVSMSDTQYF.